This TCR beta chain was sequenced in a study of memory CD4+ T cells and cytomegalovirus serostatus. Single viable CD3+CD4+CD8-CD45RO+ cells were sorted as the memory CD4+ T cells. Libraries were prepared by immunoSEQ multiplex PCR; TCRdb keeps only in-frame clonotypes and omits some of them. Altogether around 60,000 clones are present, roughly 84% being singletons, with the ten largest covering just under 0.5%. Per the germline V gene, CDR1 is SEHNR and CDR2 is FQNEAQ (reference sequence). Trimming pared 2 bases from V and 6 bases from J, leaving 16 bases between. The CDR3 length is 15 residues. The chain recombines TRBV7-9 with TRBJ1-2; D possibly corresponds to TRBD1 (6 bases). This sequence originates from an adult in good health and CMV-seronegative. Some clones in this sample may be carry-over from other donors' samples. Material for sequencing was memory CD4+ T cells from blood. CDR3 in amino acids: CASSLRGSGADGYTF. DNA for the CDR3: TGTGCCAGCAGCTTAAGAGGCTCAGGGGCGGATGGCTACACCTTC.